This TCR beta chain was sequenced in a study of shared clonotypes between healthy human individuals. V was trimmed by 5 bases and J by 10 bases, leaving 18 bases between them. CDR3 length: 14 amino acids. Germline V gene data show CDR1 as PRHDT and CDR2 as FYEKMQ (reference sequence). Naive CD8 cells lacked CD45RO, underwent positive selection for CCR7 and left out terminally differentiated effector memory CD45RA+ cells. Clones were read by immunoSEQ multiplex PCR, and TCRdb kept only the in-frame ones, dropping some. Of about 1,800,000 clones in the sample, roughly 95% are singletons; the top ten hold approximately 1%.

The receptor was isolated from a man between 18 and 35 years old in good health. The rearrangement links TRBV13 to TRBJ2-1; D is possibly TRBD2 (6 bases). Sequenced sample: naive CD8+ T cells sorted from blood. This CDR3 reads CASSGGASFSEQFF. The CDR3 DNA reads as TGTGCCAGCAGCGGCGGGGCTAGCTTCTCGGAGCAGTTCTTC. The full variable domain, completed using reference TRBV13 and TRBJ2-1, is AAGVIQSPRHLIKEKRETATLKCYPIPRHDTVYWYQQGPGQDPQFLISFYEKMQSDKGSIPDRFSAQQFSDYHSELNMSSLELGDSALYFCASSGGASFSEQFFGPGTRLTVL.